This TCR beta chain was found in a study of shared clonotypes between healthy human individuals. General study results and limits: For naive CD4 cells, roughly 5% of clonotypes were shared across a handful of donors. Shared clonotypes across all four donors exceeded non-shared ones in generation probability.

Per the original methods: Because ImmunoSEQ provided only junction sequences with no quality scores, the filtering differed. Sequencing was performed with immunoSEQ multiplex PCR; in TCRdb, only in-frame clones are kept and a portion is missing. Clone size and the V and J calls come from that table; the DNA yielded D and trimming. The sample lists about 770,000 clones, around 77% occurring once. Between the trimmed V and J ends, which lost 1 base and 0 bases, there was a span of 16 bases. Germline assignment: CDR1 SGHRS and CDR2 YFSETQ. The length of the CDR3 is 18 residues. As concerns this clone: What it recognizes is unknown.

V and J are TRBV5-1 and TRBJ1-4; unclear D gene. What was sequenced was memory CD4+ T cells sorted from blood. Subset described: CD45RA-negative fraction. The sequence came from a woman younger than 45 in good health. The CDR3 loop reads CASSLNAGRAATNEKLFF. CDR3 coding DNA: TGCGCCAGCAGCTTGAATGCTGGGAGGGCGGCAACTAATGAAAAACTGTTTTTT.